Listed below are T cell receptor beta chains from one sample, sequenced in a study of T cell repertoires in cytomegalovirus infection. TCRdb analysed the reads with MiXCR anew, one entry per CDR3 protein. The sample lists some 240,000 distinct CDR3 sequences; approximately 15% were seen once. The sample comprised CD8+ T cells from PBMCs. All receptors come from a human donor in good health (CMV status not recorded). Some clones in this sample may be carry-over from other donors' samples. The CDR3 runs from the conserved cysteine through the conserved F or W. The D gene is left open where the match is weak. Rows give clone size only sometimes, using once, few, many, or a class for an expanded clone.

CDR3aa,CDR3nt,d_gene,v_gene,len,abundance,j_gene
CASSLTETQYF,TGTGCCAGCAGCTTAACAGAGACCCAGTACTTC,.,TRBV7-9,11,many,TRBJ2-5
CSAWTGGAPNEKLFF,TGCAGTGCTTGGACAGGGGGCGCGCCTAATGAAAAACTGTTTTTT,TRBD1,TRBV20-1,15,many,TRBJ1-4
CASSTGLGSYEQYF,TGTGCCAGCAGCACAGGCCTCGGATCGTACGAGCAGTACTTC,.,TRBV5-6,14,few,TRBJ2-7
CASSSTGNNYGYTF,TGTGCCAGCAGCTCAACTGGGAACAACTATGGCTACACCTTC,.,TRBV7-2,14,many,TRBJ1-2
CASSSPLVGATNEKLFF,TGTGCCAGCAGCTCCCCCCTTGTCGGCGCAACTAATGAAAAACTGTTTTTT,.,TRBV7-9,17,few,TRBJ1-4
CATSRDRGGNSPLHF,TGTGCCACCAGCAGAGATAGGGGAGGCAATTCACCCCTCCACTTT,.,TRBV15,15,few,TRBJ1-6
CASSLVAGDLKTQYF,TGCGCCAGCAGCTTAGTTGCGGGGGACTTGAAGACCCAGTACTTC,TRBD2,TRBV5-1,15,many,TRBJ2-5
CASSFLDEVYEQYF,TGTGCCAGCAGTTTCCTGGACGAGGTCTACGAGCAGTACTTC,.,TRBV12-3/TRBV12-4,14,few,TRBJ2-7
CASSWRLNTGELFF,TGTGCCAGCAGTTGGAGATTGAACACCGGGGAGCTGTTTTTT,.,TRBV6-2/TRBV6-3,14,.,TRBJ2-2
CASSSGRANSPLHF,TGTGCCAGCAGCTCGGGACGGGCAAATTCACCCCTCCACTTT,.,TRBV7-9,14,many,TRBJ1-6
CASSARGYNQPQHF,TGTGCCAGCAGTGCCCGGGGCTACAATCAGCCCCAGCATTTT,.,TRBV28,14,few,TRBJ1-5
CASSESSGVSYEQYF,TGTGCCAGCAGTGAATCTAGCGGGGTCTCCTACGAGCAGTACTTC,TRBD2,TRBV2,15,.,TRBJ2-7
CASSLGPTRDEQYF,TGTGCCAGCAGCTTAGGCCCCACCCGGGACGAGCAGTACTTC,.,TRBV7-2,14,many,TRBJ2-7
CASSEDYQQFF,TGTGCCAGCAGCGAGGACTATCAGCAGTTCTTC,.,TRBV5-5,11,.,TRBJ2-1
CASSEGIVDSNQPQHF,TGTGCCAGCAGTGAAGGTATTGTCGATAGCAATCAGCCCCAGCATTTT,.,TRBV2,16,few,TRBJ1-5
CASSEIGISYEQYF,TGTGCCAGCAGCGAAATTGGAATTTCCTACGAGCAGTACTTC,.,TRBV5-6,14,few,TRBJ2-7
CASSLSPDNEQFF,TGTGCCAGCAGCCTGTCACCCGACAATGAGCAGTTCTTC,.,TRBV7-2,13,many,TRBJ2-1
CASSLAGPGDTGELFF,TGTGCCAGCAGTTTAGCAGGCCCGGGGGACACCGGGGAGCTGTTTTTT,.,TRBV12-3/TRBV12-4,16,.,TRBJ2-2
CASSLIGISGYEQYF,TGTGCCAGCAGCTTAATCGGGATCTCGGGTTACGAGCAGTACTTC,.,TRBV7-9,15,many,TRBJ2-7
CSAREGGSVQETQYF,TGCAGTGCTAGAGAGGGAGGGAGCGTTCAAGAGACCCAGTACTTC,TRBD2,TRBV20-1,15,.,TRBJ2-5
CASSQSGRQGYNSPLHF,TGCGCCAGCAGTCAATCGGGGCGACAGGGGTATAATTCACCCCTCCACTTT,TRBD1,TRBV23-1,17,.,TRBJ1-6
CASSSMEGPYEQYF,TGCGCCAGCAGCTCCATGGAGGGCCCTTACGAGCAGTACTTC,.,TRBV5-1,14,few,TRBJ2-7
CSGYPSGTGGRQPQHF,TGCAGTGGCTATCCCTCCGGGACAGGGGGCAGGCAGCCCCAGCATTTT,TRBD1,TRBV20-1,16,.,TRBJ1-5
CSAGETDPPTNIQYF,TGCAGTGCTGGCGAGACAGATCCCCCCACGAACATTCAGTACTTC,.,TRBV20-1,15,few,TRBJ2-4
CASYYLGGRPETSYEQYF,TGCGCCTCCTATTACCTCGGAGGACGACCGGAGACCTCCTACGAGCAGTACTTC,.,TRBV23-1,18,many,TRBJ2-7
CASSQEIPTTITYNEQFF,TGTGCCAGCAGCCAAGAAATACCTACAACAATAACCTACAATGAGCAGTTCTTC,.,TRBV3-1,18,few,TRBJ2-1
CASSQDRVWGNQPQHF,TGTGCCAGCAGCCAGGACAGGGTTTGGGGCAATCAGCCCCAGCATTTT,TRBD1,TRBV28,16,few,TRBJ1-5
CASGKTGSSTGELFF,TGTGCCAGCGGGAAGACAGGGTCGAGCACCGGGGAGCTGTTTTTT,TRBD1,TRBV28,15,many,TRBJ2-2
CASSYSTGEVPPNEQFF,TGTGCCAGCAGTTACTCGACGGGGGAGGTCCCCCCCAATGAGCAGTTCTTC,.,TRBV6-2/TRBV6-3,17,many,TRBJ2-1
CASSYDGGDSQPQHF,TGTGCCAGCAGTTACGATGGCGGCGATAGTCAGCCCCAGCATTTT,.,TRBV6-2/TRBV6-3,15,.,TRBJ1-5
CASSVGGGVYNEQFF,TGTGCCAGCAGCGTGGGGGGAGGGGTCTACAATGAGCAGTTCTTC,TRBD2,TRBV9,15,few,TRBJ2-1
CASSESSGGAYFTNEQFF,TGTGCCAGCAGTGAGTCCAGCGGGGGGGCCTATTTCACCAATGAGCAGTTCTTC,TRBD2,TRBV2,18,few,TRBJ2-1
CASSYLAGELFF,TGTGCCAGCAGTTACTTAGCCGGGGAGCTGTTTTTT,.,TRBV6-5,12,many,TRBJ2-2
CASSQTIDRGRSYEQYF,TGCGCCAGCAGCCAGACTATCGACAGGGGACGATCCTACGAGCAGTACTTC,TRBD1,TRBV4-1,17,.,TRBJ2-7
CASSNITKGVLEAFF,TGTGCCAGCAGCAACATAACGAAGGGAGTATTGGAGGCTTTCTTT,.,TRBV6-2/TRBV6-3,15,many,TRBJ1-1
CASSPDPNVSYNEQFF,TGTGCCAGCAGCCCGGACCCAAACGTATCCTACAATGAGCAGTTCTTC,.,TRBV5-6,16,.,TRBJ2-1
CASTSGGGLRSPLHF,TGTGCCAGCACCTCCGGGGGGGGCTTACGTTCACCCCTCCACTTT,.,TRBV7-8,15,large,TRBJ1-6
CASRLVQSGELFF,TGTGCCAGCCGCCTTGTTCAGTCCGGGGAGCTGTTTTTT,.,TRBV12-3/TRBV12-4,13,many,TRBJ2-2
CASSQGLVSGGGETQYF,TGCGCCAGCAGCCAAGGTCTGGTTAGCGGGGGGGGGGAGACCCAGTACTTC,TRBD2,TRBV4-1,17,.,TRBJ2-5
CASSGLEADLGTEAFF,TGTGCCAGCAGTGGGCTCGAGGCAGATTTGGGCACTGAAGCTTTCTTT,.,TRBV6-2/TRBV6-3,16,few,TRBJ1-1
CASSLFEPYTGELFF,TGTGCCAGCAGCTTGTTTGAGCCCTACACCGGGGAGCTGTTTTTT,.,TRBV7-8,15,many,TRBJ2-2
CSVDVLGDTDTQYF,TGCAGCGTTGACGTATTAGGGGACACAGATACGCAGTATTTT,.,TRBV29-1,14,.,TRBJ2-3
CASSLTGSFRHEQYF,TGTGCCAGCAGCTTAACGGGATCCTTTCGCCACGAGCAGTACTTC,.,TRBV7-9,15,.,TRBJ2-7
CSVKDRPLWDYGYTF,TGCAGCGTTAAGGACCGGCCTCTTTGGGACTATGGCTACACCTTC,.,TRBV29-1,15,.,TRBJ1-2
CASSQESSSSTEAFF,TGTGCCAGCAGCCAAGAGTCATCCAGCAGCACTGAAGCTTTCTTT,.,TRBV4-2,15,.,TRBJ1-1
CASSYRQTTGELFF,TGTGCCAGCAGTTACAGACAGACAACCGGGGAGCTGTTTTTT,.,TRBV6-2/TRBV6-3,14,many,TRBJ2-2
CASTLVTADEQFF,TGTGCCAGCACCCTGGTGACGGCCGATGAGCAGTTCTTC,.,TRBV5-6,13,.,TRBJ2-1
CASSVAGTGYYEQYF,TGTGCCAGCAGCGTCGCCGGGACAGGGTACTACGAGCAGTACTTC,TRBD1,TRBV9,15,.,TRBJ2-7
CASSLGWVNEQFF,TGTGCCAGCAGCTTAGGGTGGGTCAATGAGCAGTTCTTC,.,TRBV7-2,13,many,TRBJ2-1
CASSSGVGANQPQHF,TGTGCCAGCAGCTCGGGAGTGGGGGCCAATCAGCCCCAGCATTTT,.,TRBV7-2,15,.,TRBJ1-5
CASSLGYLDREYEQYF,TGTGCCAGCAGCTTAGGGTATTTAGACAGGGAATACGAGCAGTACTTC,TRBD1,TRBV7-8,16,many,TRBJ2-7
CSARVNYLWSGGAVDEQFF,TGCAGTGCTAGAGTCAACTATTTGTGGAGCGGGGGGGCAGTCGATGAGCAGTTCTTC,TRBD2,TRBV20-1,19,.,TRBJ2-1
CASSFYRTYEQYF,TGTGCCAGCAGTTTCTACAGGACCTACGAGCAGTACTTC,.,TRBV6-5,13,few,TRBJ2-7
CASSREGNQPQHF,TGTGCCAGCAGTCGGGAGGGGAATCAGCCCCAGCATTTT,.,TRBV7-9,13,few,TRBJ1-5
CATSDLKDSTDTQYF,TGTGCCACCAGTGATTTAAAGGATAGCACAGATACGCAGTATTTT,.,TRBV24-1,15,.,TRBJ2-3
CSAREGQDTHLNYGYTF,TGCAGTGCTAGAGAAGGACAGGATACTCATCTTAACTATGGCTACACCTTC,TRBD1,TRBV20-1,17,.,TRBJ1-2
CASSLGQGETQYF,TGTGCCAGCAGTTTAGGGCAGGGAGAGACCCAGTACTTC,.,TRBV12-3/TRBV12-4,13,few,TRBJ2-5